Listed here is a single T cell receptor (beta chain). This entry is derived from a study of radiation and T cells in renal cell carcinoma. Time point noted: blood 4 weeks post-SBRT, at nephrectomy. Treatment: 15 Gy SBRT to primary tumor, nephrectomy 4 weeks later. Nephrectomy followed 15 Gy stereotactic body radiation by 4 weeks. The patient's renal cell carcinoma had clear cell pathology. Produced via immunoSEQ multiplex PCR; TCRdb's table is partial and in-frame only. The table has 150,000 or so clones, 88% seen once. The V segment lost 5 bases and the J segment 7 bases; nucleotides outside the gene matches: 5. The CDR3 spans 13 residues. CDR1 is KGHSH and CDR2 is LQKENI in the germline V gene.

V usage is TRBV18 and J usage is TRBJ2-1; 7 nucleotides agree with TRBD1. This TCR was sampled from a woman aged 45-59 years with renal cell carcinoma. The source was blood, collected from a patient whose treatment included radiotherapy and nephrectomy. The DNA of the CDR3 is TGTGCCAGCTCAAGTCTCAGGGGGAATGAGCAGTTCTTC. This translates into CASSSLRGNEQFF.